Described below is a single TCR beta chain sequence and its context. The antigen is unknown. Losses at the gene ends were 0 bases for V and 4 bases for J; bases not matched to a gene: 10. The V gene's germline CDR1 is MGHRA and CDR2 YSYEKL. The length of the CDR3 is 18 residues. This specimen belongs to a study of CD8 T cells in ankylosing spondylitis. Study-wide results and caveats: Significantly higher representation of disease-linked clones was reported for matched ankylosing spondylitis synovial fluid. Characteristic of ankylosing spondylitis blood, it appeared, was a TCR beta motif comprising roughly 8 highly homologous variants. Relatively rare in peripheral blood, disease-linked clones were also CD8+.

For TCR beta, libraries came from quantitative 5'-RACE with molecular barcodes. One entry per CDR3 protein, called by TCRdb with MiXCR from the 5' RACE reads. Of about 480,000 distinct CDR3 sequences listed, approximately 17% are singletons. The chain has TRBV4-1 and TRBJ2-3; 10 bases are shared with TRBD2. Sequenced input: blood, either unsorted or a sorted T cell fraction (not recorded which). This TCR came from a male donor with ankylosing spondylitis. The CDR3 region is CASSQDKGLAGAADTQYF. CDR3 DNA sequence: TGCGCCAGCAGCCAAGATAAGGGGCTAGCGGGAGCGGCAGATACGCAGTATTTT.